This T cell receptor beta chain was retrieved from a study of molecular identifiers for immune sequencing clone quantification. For the study at large: RNA from 20,000 or 100,000 naive CD8 cells was split five ways in replicates, with four sequenced. Study results and caveats: Sharing of a barcode by identical TCR molecules could cause highly expanded clone sizes to be underestimated.

Naive CD8 T cells were picked out by sorting for CD8+CD4-CCR7+CD45RA+. Each CDR3 protein gets one entry after TCRdb re-called the PCR reads with MiXCR. This table holds tens of thousands of distinct CDR3 sequences, roughly 20% found once. The germline V gene encodes CDR1 KGHSH and CDR2 LQKENI. V trimming: 0 bases; J trimming: 5 bases; junction bases outside the gene matches: 5. The CDR3 runs 15 residues. This clonotype was found many times. Its antigen is currently unknown. This clonotype was sampled from a human donor in good health. Some libraries in this study had Jurkat cell RNA spiked in. Sequencing was carried out using naive CD8+ T cells from blood, with Jurkat cell RNA spiked in. Described subset: FACS-sorted CD8+CD4-CCR7+CD45RA+ naive T cells. The chain carries TRBV18 and TRBJ2-7, with 9 bases fitting TRBD2. CDR3 nucleotide sequence: TGTGCCAGCTCACCACCTAGCGGGAGTTTTGACGAGCAGTACTTC. Encoded protein: CASSPPSGSFDEQYF.